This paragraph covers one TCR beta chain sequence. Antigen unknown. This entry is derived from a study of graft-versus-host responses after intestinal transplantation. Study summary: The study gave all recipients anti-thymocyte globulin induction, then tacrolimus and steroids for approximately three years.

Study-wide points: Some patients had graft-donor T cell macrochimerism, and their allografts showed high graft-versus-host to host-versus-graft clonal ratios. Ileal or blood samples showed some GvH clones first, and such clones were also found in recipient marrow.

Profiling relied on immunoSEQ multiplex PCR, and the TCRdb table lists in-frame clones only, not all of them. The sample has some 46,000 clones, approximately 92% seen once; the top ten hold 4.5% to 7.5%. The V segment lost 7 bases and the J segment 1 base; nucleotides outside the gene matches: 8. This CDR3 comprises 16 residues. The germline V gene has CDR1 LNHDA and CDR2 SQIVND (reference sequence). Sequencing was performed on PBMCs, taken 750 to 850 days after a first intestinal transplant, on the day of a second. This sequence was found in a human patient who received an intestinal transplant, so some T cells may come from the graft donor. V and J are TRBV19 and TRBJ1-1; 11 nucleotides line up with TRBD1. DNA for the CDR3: TGTGCCAGTATGTTTATGGGGACAGGGGGGAACACTGAAGCTTTCTTT. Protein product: CASMFMGTGGNTEAFF.